This TCR beta chain was captured by sequencing in a study of shared clonotypes between healthy human individuals (dated by TCRdb to about 2020). With respect to the entire study: Three men and two women, aged 18 to 49 years, made up the cohort. For each donor, CD4 naive and CD4 memory were each given three plates, CD8 naive was given two plates, and CD8 memory was given one plate. The study deeply sequenced blood TCR repertoires of roughly five healthy adults to estimate repertoire size and the extent of clonotype sharing between individuals. Per donor, leukapheresis produced somewhere between about 0.94 and 9 billion PBMCs. Different laboratories and diverse techniques were used to prepare libraries and sequence TCR repertoires, to increase sequencing depth and limit assay-specific biases. Summary of the overall study and its limitations: Sampling was limited to blood, and TCR repertoires in tissue likely differ from TCR repertoires in blood. The genetic and exposure-history diversity represented was limited by the small number of donors. Larger estimated clonotype richness was generally found for naive subsets than for memory subsets. Even with the large sequencing depth, rarefaction of the sorted-subset datasets indicated that sequencing was incomplete. Pairwise subsampling indicated that sequencing depth was expected to affect the degree of clonotype sharing among donors. Sharing across four donors was observed for about 4.8% of naive CD4, over 3% of naive CD8, 2.3% of memory CD4, and around 0.4% of memory CD8 clonotypes. Compared with non-shared clonotypes, the clonotypes found in all four sorted-subset donors had higher generation probabilities.

The donors were healthy, HIV-negative adults with no recently reported acute infections or vaccinations. Every donor was a Caucasian adult residing in Nashville, Tennessee, USA. CD4+ T cells were enriched through magnetic negative selection, after which naive cells were positively selected on CD45RA and the remaining negative fraction served as the memory subset. After blood collection by leukapheresis, PBMCs were isolated using Ficoll-Histopaque density gradient centrifugation and then cryopreserved in the vapor phase of liquid nitrogen. Analytical flow cytometry was used to check the purity and quantity of every magnetically sorted T cell population. Genomic DNA was isolated from every sorted fraction and measured by UV absorbance on a Nanodrop 2000c. Concerning this clone itself: Its target antigen remains unknown. No clone much larger than this one lies a single base away; base qualities are absent. The sample has other DNA sequences that encode this CDR3 too.

Using the deep immunoSEQ assay, TCR CDR3 regions were amplified from genomic DNA by multiplex PCR. Extracted genomic DNA from each cell subset was distributed evenly across all wells of several immunoSEQ 96-well plates, and each plate was treated as a replicate. For sorted subsets, approximately 190 ng genomic DNA, equal to approximately 30,000 T cell genomes, was loaded into each replicate PCR. Purified libraries were measured with a Qubit 3.0 fluorometer, size-checked on a Bioanalyzer 2100, and measured again with the KAPA Library Quantification kit. Every immunoSEQ 96-well plate was sequenced on a dedicated single-read 150-cycle Illumina NextSeq 550 flow cell. As for the original processing: Because the immunoSEQ output included only junctional sequences and no quality scores, the filtering could not be the same as the filtering used for full-length reads. To assign V/J genes and CDR3, sequences were annotated against IMGT germline references using PyIR, a Python wrapper for IgBLAST v1.9. Reads were removed for weak V/J assignments (E-value above 1e-6), missing CDR3, stop codons, out-of-frame junctions, or ambiguous translated residues. V3J clonotypes were defined by identical inferred V gene, J gene, and CDR3 amino acid sequence. Percentage overlap between repertoires was computed as shared unique clonotypes divided by the size of the smaller repertoire. Repertoire richness was assessed with RTK rarefaction, the Chao1 estimator, and Recon v2.1 estimates of unobserved clonotypes. Generation probabilities for all TCRbeta clonotypes obtained by the gDNA method from a handful of donors were computed using OLGA. Not all clones reach the TCRdb copy of this immuneACCESS table, which keeps in-frame sequences only. Checked studies attribute under half of the gap to unresolved V genes and leave the rest unexplained. V, J and clone size are taken as reported in that table, and D and trimming were inferred from the DNA itself. This sample gives roughly 2.5 million clones in total; 85% to 95% of them show up just once. The ten top clones hold about 0.13% of the sample.

Sequences were obtained from naive CD4+ T cells sorted from blood. The label giving this sample's cell subset or site can be read as: CD45RA+ positively selected. The receptor comes from a man aged 18 to 30 in good health.

The CDR3 region: CASSLEFGNQPQHF. The DNA sequence is TGCGCCAGCAGCTTGGAATTCGGGAATCAGCCCCAGCATTTT. The chain is made from TRBV5-1 and TRBJ1-5; too little of a D gene remains to name it. Trimming costs V 0 bases and J 4 bases, and their ends lie 8 bases apart. Reading from cysteine to phenylalanine, the CDR3 counts 14 amino acids. The read is trimmed to its CDR3 DNA, 42 bases read in frame from base 1. From a lookup of the germline V gene, CDR1 and CDR2 are SGHRS and YFSETQ.